This TCR beta chain was profiled in a study of T cells in Graves' hyperthyroidism and ophthalmopathy. Study-wide points: It was a median roughly 6.5 months before onset that the model predicted ophthalmopathy.

In regard to this clonotype: Antigen: not known.

The source material, RNA transcripts, was used to amplify TCR beta CDR3 regions. First-round RT-PCR of the TCR CDR3 relied on the HTBI primer set. TCRdb analysed the multiplex PCR reads with MiXCR anew, one entry per CDR3 protein. The profile shows 690,000 or so distinct CDR3 sequences, under 20% of them singletons. Germline-derived CDR1 and CDR2 are SGDLS and YYNGEE. V lost 4 bases to trimming and J lost 2 bases; unmatched junction nucleotides: 7. This CDR3 is built from 17 residues. The TCR was taken from a woman in her 50s with Graves' hyperthyroidism that later progressed to Graves' ophthalmopathy. Sample: blood. The genes are TRBV9 and TRBJ2-5; TRBD2 matches at 14 bases. CDR3: CASSPLGLAGGQETQYF. In nucleotides, the CDR3 is TGTGCCAGCAGCCCCCTAGGACTAGCGGGGGGACAAGAGACCCAGTACTTC.